This TCR delta chain was recovered during a study of Vδ1+ human thymocytes. The template was reverse-transcribed extracted RNA. CDR3 amplicons came from multiplex PCR with pooled V-gene forward and constant-region reverse primers. TCRdb re-called clones from the multiplex PCR reads via CATT. Found here are around 76,000 delta-chain clones, around 30% of them singletons; the top ten hold roughly 0.25%. The germline CDR1 and CDR2 sequences are TSWWSYY and QGS. Trimming took 4 bases from V and 2 from J; bases not matched to a gene: 24. CDR3 length: 21 amino acids. With respect to this clone: Its antigen is unidentified.

Study results and caveats: In the thymus, TRG and TRD repertoires looked highly polyclonal with Gaussian CDR3 lengths. Despite high sort purity, roughly 19% of thymic T cell receptor delta sequences were Vdelta2. Many TRG clonotypes were shared between donors; TRD repertoires were essentially private.

Alphabeta T cells were depleted, then CD3+ Vdelta1+ Vdelta2- thymocytes were FACS-sorted. Vdelta1+ thymocyte sorts reached between roughly 98% and 99.6% purity. The source is a boy younger than two who had congenital heart surgery. The material sequenced was Vdelta1+ gamma-delta thymocytes from the thymus. The subset: FACS-sorted CD3+ TCRalphabeta- TCRVdelta1+ TCRVdelta2- thymocytes. The chain has TRDV1 and TRDJ1, with TRDD3 matching over 8 bases. CDR3 sequence (DNA): TGTGCTCTTGGGGTCAACCCGACTGGACTGGGGGCCCCCTCAACGACCGATAAACTCATCTTT. It yields the protein CALGVNPTGLGAPSTTDKLIF.